This is a list of T cell receptor beta chains from one sample in a study of T cells after yellow fever vaccination. TCRdb processed the 5' RACE reads anew with MiXCR; each CDR3 protein has one entry. This table has about 150,000 distinct CDR3 sequences, about 6% appearing once. This material consisted of CD4+ T cells sorted from PBMCs, taken on the day of the first yellow fever vaccination. Receptor source: a man younger than 35 who received the YFV17D yellow fever vaccine. The CDR3 runs from the conserved cysteine through the conserved F or W. The D gene is left open where the match is weak. The listing skips clone size in some rows; elsewhere it reads once, few, many or a size class.

d_gene: -; v_gene: TRBV20-1; abundance: -; j_gene: TRBJ2-3; CDR3nt: TGCAGTGCTTCGACTAGCAGGGGGTACACAGATACGCAGTATTTT; CDR3aa: CSASTSRGYTDTQYF
d_gene: -; v_gene: TRBV29-1; abundance: -; j_gene: TRBJ1-2; CDR3nt: TGCAGCCTTGGGGGCAACGAAGGCTACACCTTC; CDR3aa: CSLGGNEGYTF
d_gene: TRBD2; v_gene: TRBV11-2; abundance: few; j_gene: TRBJ2-3; CDR3nt: TGTGCCAGCAGCTCATCGGGACTAGCGGGGGGGGGATCGAGGACGCAGTATTTT; CDR3aa: CASSSSGLAGGGSRTQYF
d_gene: TRBD1; v_gene: TRBV11-2; abundance: many; j_gene: TRBJ1-1; CDR3nt: TGTGCCAGCAGCTTAACGCAGGGGGGCTCTAGGGCTCCTGCTTTCTTT; CDR3aa: CASSLTQGGSRAPAFF
d_gene: TRBD1; v_gene: TRBV5-1; abundance: many; j_gene: TRBJ2-3; CDR3nt: TGCGCCAGCAGAAAGACAGGGGATTCTATCGAGCAGTATTTT; CDR3aa: CASRKTGDSIEQYF
d_gene: -; v_gene: TRBV6-1; abundance: -; j_gene: TRBJ1-5; CDR3nt: TGTGCCAGCAGAGCCATCGGTGGGTTAAATCAGCCCCAGCATTTT; CDR3aa: CASRAIGGLNQPQHF
d_gene: -; v_gene: TRBV12-3/TRBV12-4; abundance: -; j_gene: TRBJ2-2; CDR3nt: TGTGCCAGCAGTTTAGATCCGGGGGCGACCGGGGAGCTGTTTTTT; CDR3aa: CASSLDPGATGELFF
d_gene: -; v_gene: TRBV4-3; abundance: -; j_gene: TRBJ1-1; CDR3nt: TGCGCCAGCAGCCAAGGGGGTGTAGCTTTCTTT; CDR3aa: CASSQGGVAFF
d_gene: -; v_gene: TRBV7-9; abundance: many; j_gene: TRBJ1-1; CDR3nt: TGTGCCAGCAGCTTAGACAGGCCGAGCGCTGAAGCTTTCTTT; CDR3aa: CASSLDRPSAEAFF
d_gene: TRBD2; v_gene: TRBV5-1; abundance: few; j_gene: TRBJ2-5; CDR3nt: TGCGCCAGCAGCTTGGGAGCGGGGGGGTCGGAAGAGACCCAGTACTTC; CDR3aa: CASSLGAGGSEETQYF
d_gene: -; v_gene: TRBV3-1; abundance: few; j_gene: TRBJ2-3; CDR3nt: TGTGCCAGCAGCCAAGATTTAGGGTCCGACACAGATACGCAGTATTTT; CDR3aa: CASSQDLGSDTDTQYF
d_gene: TRBD2; v_gene: TRBV9; abundance: -; j_gene: TRBJ2-1; CDR3nt: TGTGCCAGCAGCGTAGAAATTGGGACTAGCGGGGGGCATGAGCAGTTCTTC; CDR3aa: CASSVEIGTSGGHEQFF
d_gene: -; v_gene: TRBV5-1; abundance: many; j_gene: TRBJ2-4; CDR3nt: TGCGCCAGCAAGGAGTCTCTAGCCAAAAACATTCAGTACTTC; CDR3aa: CASKESLAKNIQYF
d_gene: -; v_gene: TRBV11-2; abundance: -; j_gene: TRBJ2-3; CDR3nt: TGTGCCAGCAGCTTCGCCCGGGACACAGCAGTTACGCAGTATTTT; CDR3aa: CASSFARDTAVTQYF
d_gene: -; v_gene: TRBV7-2; abundance: many; j_gene: TRBJ2-7; CDR3nt: TGTGCCAGCAGCTCGCACCCTATTGGGGGCGAGCAGTACTTC; CDR3aa: CASSSHPIGGEQYF
d_gene: -; v_gene: TRBV12-3/TRBV12-4; abundance: many; j_gene: TRBJ1-5; CDR3nt: TGTGCCAGCAGCCCAAGGGTGAATCAGCCCCAGCATTTT; CDR3aa: CASSPRVNQPQHF
d_gene: -; v_gene: TRBV4-1; abundance: few; j_gene: TRBJ2-6; CDR3nt: TGCGCCAGCAGCCGTGGGATCCCAACTTCTGGGGCCAACGTCCTGACTTTC; CDR3aa: CASSRGIPTSGANVLTF
d_gene: -; v_gene: TRBV2; abundance: -; j_gene: TRBJ2-5; CDR3nt: TGTGCCAGCACCGAGGGGATGAAGACCCAGTACTTC; CDR3aa: CASTEGMKTQYF
d_gene: -; v_gene: TRBV29-1; abundance: many; j_gene: TRBJ1-2; CDR3nt: TGCAGCGTTGGGGATGATGGCTACACCTTC; CDR3aa: CSVGDDGYTF